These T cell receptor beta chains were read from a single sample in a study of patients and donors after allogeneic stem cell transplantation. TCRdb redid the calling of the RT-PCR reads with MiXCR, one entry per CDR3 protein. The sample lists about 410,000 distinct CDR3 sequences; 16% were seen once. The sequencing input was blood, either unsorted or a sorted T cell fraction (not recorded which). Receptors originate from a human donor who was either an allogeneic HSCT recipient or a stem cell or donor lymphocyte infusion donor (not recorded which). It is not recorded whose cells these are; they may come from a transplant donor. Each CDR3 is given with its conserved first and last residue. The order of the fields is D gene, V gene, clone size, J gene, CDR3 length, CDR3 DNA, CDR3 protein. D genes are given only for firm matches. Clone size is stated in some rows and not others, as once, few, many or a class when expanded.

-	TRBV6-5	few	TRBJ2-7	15	TGTGCCAGCAGTTACTCGATAGGTAGGGGCTACGAGCAGTACTTC	CASSYSIGRGYEQYF
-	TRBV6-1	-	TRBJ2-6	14	TGTGCCAGGTCATCCAGGGTCTGGGCCAACGTCCTGACTTTC	CARSSRVWANVLTF
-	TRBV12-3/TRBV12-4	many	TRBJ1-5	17	TGTGCCAGCAGTTCTGGACGGATCTGGGGTAGCAATCAGCCCCAGCATTTT	CASSSGRIWGSNQPQHF
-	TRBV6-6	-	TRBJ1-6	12	TGTGCCAGCAGTCCCCGCCTCTCACCCCTCCACTTT	CASSPRLSPLHF
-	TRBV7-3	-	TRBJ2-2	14	TGTGCCAGCAGCTTAACGGAGGGATCCGGGGAGCTGTTTTTT	CASSLTEGSGELFF
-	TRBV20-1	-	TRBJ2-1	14	TGCAGTGCCAGCCCCGGGCACATCTACAATGAGCAGTTCTTC	CSASPGHIYNEQFF
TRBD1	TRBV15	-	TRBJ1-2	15	TGTGCCACCAGCAGAGGAGGGGGCGCTCCCTATGGCTACACCTTC	CATSRGGGAPYGYTF
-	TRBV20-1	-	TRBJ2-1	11	TGCAGTGCTAGAGACCAACATCAGCAGTTCTTC	CSARDQHQQFF
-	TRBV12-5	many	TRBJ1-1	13	TGTGCTAGTGGCCCAGACAGCAGGACTGAAGCTTTCTTT	CASGPDSRTEAFF
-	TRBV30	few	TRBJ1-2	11	TGTGCCGGAAGGGGAACCTATGGCTACACCTTT	CAGRGTYGYTF
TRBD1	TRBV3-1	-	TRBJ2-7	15	TGTGCCAGCAGCCAAAATGGGCAGGGGGCTTACGAGCAGTACTTC	CASSQNGQGAYEQYF
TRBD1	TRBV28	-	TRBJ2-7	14	TGTGCCAGCGGCAGCCCGGGACAGTCCTACGAGCAGTACTTC	CASGSPGQSYEQYF
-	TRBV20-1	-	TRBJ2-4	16	TGCAGTGCTAGAGATCGTCGAAACCAAGCCAAAAACATTCAGTACTTC	CSARDRRNQAKNIQYF
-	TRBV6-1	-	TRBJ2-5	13	TGTGCCAGCAAGCCCAGCTTTCAAGAGACCCAGTACTTC	CASKPSFQETQYF
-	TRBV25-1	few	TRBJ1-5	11	TGTGCCAGCGGTCCTTCCTCGCCCCAGCATTTT	CASGPSSPQHF
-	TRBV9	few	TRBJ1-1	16	TGTGCCAGCAGCGTAGAGGGCGGCATTGGGATCACTGAAGCTTTCTTT	CASSVEGGIGITEAFF
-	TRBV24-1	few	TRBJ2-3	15	TGTGCCACCAGTGATTACAGGGCGTTCGCAGATACGCAGTATTTT	CATSDYRAFADTQYF
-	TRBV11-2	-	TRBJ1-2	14	TGTGCCAGCCGAAAAGGGTACCCTTCTTATGGCTACACCTTC	CASRKGYPSYGYTF
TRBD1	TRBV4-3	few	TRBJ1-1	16	TGCGCCAGCAGCCATCTAGGACAGGGTAGCAACACTGAAGCTTTCTTT	CASSHLGQGSNTEAFF
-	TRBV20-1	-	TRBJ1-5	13	TGCAGTGCTCGTCGGGACCCTAATCAGCCCCAGCATTTT	CSARRDPNQPQHF
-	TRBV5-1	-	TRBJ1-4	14	TGCGCCAGCAGCTTGTACAGGGACGCCGAAAAACTGTTTTTT	CASSLYRDAEKLFF
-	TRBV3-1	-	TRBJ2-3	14	TGTGCCAGCAGCCAAGGACCCGTGGCAGATACGCAGTATTTT	CASSQGPVADTQYF
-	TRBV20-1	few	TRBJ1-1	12	TGCAGTGCTACCAGGAGTCCCACTGAAGCTTTCTTT	CSATRSPTEAFF
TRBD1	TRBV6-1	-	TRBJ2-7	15	TGTGCCAGCAGGACCCCAGGGGGCCAACCCTACGAGCAGTACTTC	CASRTPGGQPYEQYF
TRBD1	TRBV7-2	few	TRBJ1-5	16	TGTGCCAGCAGCCCCTTCGGGACAGCAATAGGCCAGCCCCAGCATTTT	CASSPFGTAIGQPQHF
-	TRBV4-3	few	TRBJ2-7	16	TGCGCCAGCAGCCGCTCTAGGGAGCTGAGCTCCTACGAGCAGTACTTC	CASSRSRELSSYEQYF
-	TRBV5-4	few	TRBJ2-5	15	TGTGCCAGCAGCCCGATGACAAATTACCAAGAGACCCAGTACTTC	CASSPMTNYQETQYF
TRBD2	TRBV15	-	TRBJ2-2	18	TGTGCCACCAGCAGGTCCCTCGGGGGGGGCCCTGGGGCCGGGGAGCTGTTTTTT	CATSRSLGGGPGAGELFF